What follows are 8 T cell receptor beta chains derived from one specimen sequenced in a study of T cells in Graves' hyperthyroidism and ophthalmopathy. It was RNA transcripts that yielded the amplified TCR beta CDR3 regions. Using the HTBI primer set, a first-round RT-PCR was run on the TCR CDR3. TCRdb analysed the multiplex PCR reads with MiXCR anew, one entry per CDR3 protein. The sample includes approximately 350,000 distinct CDR3 sequences, approximately 16% seen only once; the top ten take about 21%. The sample comprised blood. The receptors derive from a woman aged 55-70 years with Graves' ophthalmopathy.

There are a few counts of this clonotype. A much larger clone sits a single nucleotide away, making a read error possible. This chain links TRBV11-2 with TRBJ2-1; TRBD1 might be the D (5 bases). With the DNA end fitting TRBJ2-7 better, the J assignment may be wrong. The germline V gene has CDR1 SGHAT and CDR2 FQNNGV. The CDR3 runs 14 residues. The CDR3, as DNA: TGTGCCAGCAGCCCCCACAGGACCTACAATGAGCAGTACTTC. This sequence encodes CASSPHRTYNEQYF.

The CDR3 coding sequence is TGCAGCGTTTCCTACAGGTCCCGCTCATATGGCTACACCTTC. Its translation: CSVSYRSRSYGYTF. The rearrangement joins TRBV29-1 to TRBJ1-2; the D gene is possibly TRBD1 (5 bases). The germline V and J ends were trimmed by 5 bases and 5 bases, with 18 bases remaining between them. The CDR3 contains 14 residues. Germline V gives CDR1 SQVTM, CDR2 ANQGSEA.

The chain recombines TRBV25-1 with TRBJ2-4; TRBD1 matches at 10 bases. The CDR3 has 15 amino acids. Germline assignment: CDR1 MGHDK and CDR2 SYGVNS. V gave up 1 base and J gave up 4 bases; unmatched junction bases: 1. The CDR3 reads CASSEWDRGKNIQYF. The CDR3 DNA reads as TGTGCCAGCAGTGAATGGGACAGGGGAAAAAACATTCAGTACTTC.

A remark on this clonotype: One end of the junction is discordant with germline, which a read error may explain. This chain uses TRBV28 with TRBJ1-2; a weak D match, TRBD1 (5 bases). CDR1 and CDR2 from the germline V gene are MDHEN and SYDVKM. The CDR3 has 14 amino acids. CDR3 DNA: TGTGCCAGCGGTTTGTACAGGTCTAACTATGGCTACACCTTC. This sequence encodes CASGLYRSNYGYTF.

The rearrangement uses TRBV19 and TRBJ1-1, with 9 bases aligning to TRBD1. Germline assignment: CDR1 LNHDA and CDR2 SQIVND (reference sequence). The CDR3 is 17 residues long. V dropped 3 bases and J dropped 3; count of bases not matched to a gene: 11. CDR3 in amino acids: CASSIFGVGDRDTEAFF. CDR3 coding DNA: TGTGCCAGTAGTATCTTCGGTGTTGGGGACAGGGACACTGAAGCTTTCTTT.

This clonotype showed up just a few times. This chain connects TRBV19 to TRBJ2-1, with a tentative D call TRBD2 (5 bases). Deletions cut 1 base from V and 4 bases from J, with 11 bases between. Germline CDR1 reads LNHDA; CDR2 reads SQIVND (reference sequence). The CDR3 contains 15 residues. CDR3 amino acids: CASSIAGTLYNEQFF. Written as DNA, the CDR3 is TGTGCCAGTAGTATAGCGGGAACGTTGTACAATGAGCAGTTCTTC.

The gene calls are TRBV30 and TRBJ1-3; TRBD1 is a possible D gene (5 bases). CDR1 and CDR2 from the germline V gene are GTSNPN and SVGIG (reference sequence). This CDR3 has 14 amino acids. Deletions cut 5 bases from V and 4 bases from J, with 15 bases between. The CDR3 DNA is TGTGCCTGGTCTACCGGGACTCCGGGAAACACCATATATTTT. This codes for CAWSTGTPGNTIYF. Drawing the rest from reference TRBV30 and TRBJ1-3, the complete variable domain is SQTIHQWPATLVQPVGSPLSLECTVEGTSNPNLYWYRQAAGRGLQLLFYSVGIGQISSEVPQNLSASRPQDRQFILSSKKLLLSDSGFYLCAWSTGTPGNTIYFGEGSWLTVV.

The table lists this clonotype with many counts. This chain connects TRBV7-2 to TRBJ2-5; D may be TRBD1 (7 bases). The V end lost 5 bases, the J end lost 5 bases, and 27 bases lay between the germline ends. The CDR3 totals 18 residues. Germline CDR1 SGHTA, CDR2 FQGNSA. CDR3: CASSPGVAALPRGETQYF. CDR3 bases: TGTGCCAGCAGCCCCGGGGTAGCGGCACTCCCCAGGGGGGAGACCCAGTACTTC.